The following is a T cell receptor beta chain sequence with its context. Amplified TCR beta CDR3 regions were obtained using RNA transcripts as template. Amplification began with first-round RT-PCR using HTBI primers, then second-round multiplex PCR was performed. Via MiXCR, TCRdb re-called the multiplex PCR reads, giving one row per CDR3 protein. The sample yields 350,000 or so distinct CDR3 sequences, 15% to 20% seen once. Germline-derived CDR1 and CDR2 are DFQATT and SNEGSKA (reference sequence). V was pared by 0 bases and J by 12 bases, with 11 bases of the junction left unmatched. The CDR3 is made up of 15 amino acids. The data stem from a study of Graves' ophthalmopathy and Graves' hyperthyroidism.

V is TRBV20-1 and J is TRBJ2-7; 13 nucleotides match TRBD2. The source of this sequence is an adult man with Graves' ophthalmopathy. The sequencing input was peripheral blood. CDR3 in amino acids: CSARDLEGLAGTLYF. The CDR3 DNA reads TGCAGTGCTAGAGACCTAGAGGGACTAGCGGGGACTTTGTACTTC.